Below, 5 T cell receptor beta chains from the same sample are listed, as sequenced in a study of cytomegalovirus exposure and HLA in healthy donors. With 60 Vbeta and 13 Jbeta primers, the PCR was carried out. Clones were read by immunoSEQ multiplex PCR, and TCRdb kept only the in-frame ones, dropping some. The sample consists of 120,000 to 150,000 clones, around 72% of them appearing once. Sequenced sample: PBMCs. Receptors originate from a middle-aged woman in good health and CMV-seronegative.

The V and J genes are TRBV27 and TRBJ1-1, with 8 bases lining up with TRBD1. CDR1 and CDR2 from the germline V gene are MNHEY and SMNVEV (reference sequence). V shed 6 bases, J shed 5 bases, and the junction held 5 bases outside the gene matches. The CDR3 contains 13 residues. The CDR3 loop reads CASRQGARTEAFF. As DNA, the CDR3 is TGTGCCAGCAGGCAGGGGGCGCGAACTGAAGCTTTCTTT.

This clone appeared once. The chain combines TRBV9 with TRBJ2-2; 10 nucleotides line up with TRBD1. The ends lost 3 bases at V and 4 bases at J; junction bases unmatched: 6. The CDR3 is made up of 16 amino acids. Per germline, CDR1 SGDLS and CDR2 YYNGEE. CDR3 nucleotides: TGTGCCAGCAGCGAGTGGACAGGGGGGACCACCGGGGAGCTGTTTTTT. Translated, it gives CASSEWTGGTTGELFF.

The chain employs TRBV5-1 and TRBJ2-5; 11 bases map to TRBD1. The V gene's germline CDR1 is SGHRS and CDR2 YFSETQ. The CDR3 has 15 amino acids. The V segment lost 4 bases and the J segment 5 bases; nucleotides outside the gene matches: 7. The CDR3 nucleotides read TGCGCCAGCAGCAGTTGGGACAGGGGGACGGAGACCCAGTACTTC. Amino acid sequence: CASSSWDRGTETQYF. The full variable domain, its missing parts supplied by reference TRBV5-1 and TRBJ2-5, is KAGVTQTPRYLIKTRGQQVTLSCSPISGHRSVSWYQQTPGQGLQFLFEYFSETQRNKGNFPGRFSGRQFSNSRSEMNVSTLELGDSALYLCASSSWDRGTETQYFGPGTRLLVL.

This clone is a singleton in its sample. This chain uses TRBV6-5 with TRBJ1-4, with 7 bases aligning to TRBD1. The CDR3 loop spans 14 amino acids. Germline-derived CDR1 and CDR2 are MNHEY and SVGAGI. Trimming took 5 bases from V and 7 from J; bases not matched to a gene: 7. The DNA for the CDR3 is TGTGCCAGCAGTGAACAGGGGTACGGTGAAAAACTGTTTTTT. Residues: CASSEQGYGEKLFF.

Here the CDR3 DNA reads TGTGCCAGCGGAAGCGTTGGACTCAATGAGCAGTTCTTC. It yields the protein CASGSVGLNEQFF. The chain carries TRBV28 and TRBJ2-1; D may be TRBD2 (5 bases). Germline lookup yields CDR1 MDHEN and CDR2 SYDVKM. Trimming left V 8 bases short and J 6 bases short, with 14 bases between. The CDR3 runs to 13 residues.